This T cell receptor (beta chain) stems from a study of long-term antiretroviral therapy in people with HIV. General study findings and limits: Relative to transplant donor controls, diversity remained lower despite increasing after ART. Before ART, certain clones expanded, and these dominated the repertoire at all time points.

V was shortened by 2 bases and J by 5 bases, with 8 bases between the two germline ends. The CDR3 contains 13 residues. Germline CDR1 is MNHEY and CDR2 is SMNVEV (reference sequence). The authors ran the immunoSEQ assay, v3.0, at survey level. Profiling relied on immunoSEQ multiplex PCR, and the TCRdb table lists in-frame clones only, not all of them. The sample holds some 31,000 clones; 95% to 98% are singletons and the top ten take 2.5% to 3%. Concerning this clone itself: Antigen: not known.

All donors provided no fewer than one pre-ART and no fewer than two post-ART PBMC samples. Specimens retained about 0.85-11 million cryopreserved PBMC preceding DNA extraction. The sequencing used unsorted PBMCs, collected 6.9 years after starting antiretroviral therapy. The rearrangement uses TRBV27 and TRBJ2-3, with D perhaps matching TRBD2 (6 bases). The TCR comes from a man aged 30 to 45 with HIV. The CDR3, as DNA: TGTGCCAGCAGTTTAGCGGGACGAGATACGCAGTATTTT. Its translation is CASSLAGRDTQYF.